The 19 T cell receptor beta chains in this list originate from one sample, sequenced in a study of T cells in Graves' hyperthyroidism and ophthalmopathy. Amplified regions were TCR beta CDR3 sequences from RNA transcripts. A set of HTBI primers served as the primers for a first-round RT-PCR of the TCR CDR3. Using its own MiXCR run on the multiplex PCR reads, TCRdb lists one record per CDR3 protein. The data hold roughly 420,000 distinct CDR3 sequences, with approximately 14% observed a single time. The specimen sequenced was blood. Receptor source: a woman aged 18-29 years with Graves' hyperthyroidism.

This clonotype has a count of ten or more. The chain has TRBV11-1 and TRBJ2-7, with D hard to call. CDR3 length: 14 residues. Germline CDR1 reads SGHAT; CDR2 reads FQDESV (reference sequence). V was pared by 5 bases and J by 3 bases, with 14 bases between. CDR3 region: CASSHGRLNYEQYF. In DNA form, the CDR3 reads TGTGCCAGCAGCCACGGACGGCTTAACTACGAGCAGTACTTC.

Ten or more counts support this clonotype. This rearrangement joins TRBV12-5 to TRBJ2-1; 13 bases are a match to TRBD2. J was trimmed by 7 bases and V by 6 bases; bases with no gene match: 3. The CDR3 consists of 14 residues. Per the germline V gene, CDR1 is LGHNT and CDR2 is FRNRAP. The CDR3 nucleotides are TGTGCTAGTGGACCGGGACTAGCGGGAAATGAGCAGTTCTTC. Translation gives CASGPGLAGNEQFF. The entire variable domain, with the rest obtained from reference TRBV12-5 and TRBJ2-1, is as follows: DARVTQTPRHKVTEMGQEVTMRCQPILGHNTVFWYRQTMMQGLELLAYFRNRAPLDDSGMPKDRFSAEMPDATLATLKIQPSEPRDSAVYFCASGPGLAGNEQFFGPGTRLTVL.

This clonotype occurred a few times. The J gene is TRBJ1-5, the V gene TRBV7-2; unclear D gene. The germline V and J ends were trimmed by 3 bases and 4 bases, with 4 bases remaining between them. CDR1 is SGHTA and CDR2 is FQGNSA in the germline V gene. This CDR3 has 12 residues. CDR3 nucleotide sequence: TGTGCCAGCAGCTTCGTTAATCAGCCCCAGCATTTT. This gives the protein CASSFVNQPQHF.

This chain uses TRBV14 with TRBJ2-5; no clear D gene. The V gene lost 1 base and the J gene lost 5 bases, with 14 bases spanning the gap. CDR3 size: 15 residues. Germline assignment: CDR1 SGHDN and CDR2 FVKESK. The CDR3 loop is CASSQGWTPRETQYF. For the CDR3, the DNA is TGTGCCAGCAGCCAAGGTTGGACGCCGAGGGAGACCCAGTACTTC.

The sample holds many counts of this clonotype. The J gene is TRBJ1-2, the V gene TRBV5-5; no reliable D call. V was clipped by 0 bases and J by 0 bases, with 3 bases between them. This CDR3 has 13 residues. Germline V gene data show CDR1 as SGHKS and CDR2 as YYEKEE (reference sequence). CDR3 sequence reads: CASSLEPNYGYTF. The DNA of the CDR3 is TGTGCCAGCAGCTTGGAGCCTAACTATGGCTACACCTTC.

This clonotype has ten or more counts. The chain links TRBV28 to TRBJ2-1; 7 nucleotides align to TRBD1. Germline V gene data show CDR1 as MDHEN and CDR2 as SYDVKM. This CDR3 has 15 amino acids. Trimming took 2 bases from V and 2 from J; bases not matched to a gene: 3. Here the CDR3 DNA reads TGTGCCAGCAGTTTACAGGGGGTACCCTACAATGAGCAGTTCTTC. It is translated as CASSLQGVPYNEQFF.

This clonotype was seen more than once but under ten times. The V and J genes are TRBV9 and TRBJ1-4, with a possible D match to TRBD1 (5 bases). Per the germline V gene, CDR1 is SGDLS and CDR2 is YYNGEE. The CDR3 is made up of 14 amino acids. V was clipped by 2 bases and J by 8 bases, with 13 bases between them. The CDR3 spells CASSVTGGGEKLFF. In DNA, the CDR3 is TGTGCCAGCAGCGTTACTGGGGGAGGCGAAAAACTGTTTTTT.

This clonotype was observed many times. The chain has TRBV30 and TRBJ1-1; possibly TRBD1 for D (5 bases). V was cut by 8 bases and J by 2 bases, with 15 bases left in between. The CDR3 runs 13 residues. Per the germline V gene, CDR1 is GTSNPN and CDR2 is SVGIG (reference sequence). CDR3 in amino acids: CATTRGTNTEAFF. Here the CDR3 DNA reads TGTGCCACTACTCGGGGGACCAACACTGAAGCTTTCTTT.

As regards this clonotype: The junction and the germline gene differ at one end; a read error may be behind it. The V call is TRBV10-3, the J call TRBJ2-7; D is unresolved. The CDR3 spans 13 residues. From germline, CDR1 is ENHRY and CDR2 SYGVKD. The CDR3 sequence is CAIRSAPTYEQYF. CDR3 nucleotides: TGTGCCATCCGCTCTGCCCCGACCTATGAGCAGTACTTC.

Points on this clonotype: One base away lies a much larger clone, so this may be a sequencing read error. The chain recombines TRBV2 with TRBJ2-1; D gene uncertain. Trimming took 1 base from V and 5 from J, leaving 15 bases between them. Germline-derived CDR1 and CDR2 are SNHLY and FYNNEI. CDR3 length equals 16 residues. For the CDR3, the DNA is TGTGCCAGCAGTGAAGGGGGTAACCTACTAAACAATGAGCAGTTCTTC. Protein: CASSEGGNLLNNEQFF.

This clonotype was seen many times. The chain is built from TRBV5-5 and TRBJ1-4; D uncertain. In germline, CDR1 is SGHKS, CDR2 YYEKEE (reference sequence). This CDR3 region has 13 residues. V lost 2 bases and J 8 bases, leaving 10 bases between the germline ends. The CDR3 nucleotides read TGTGCCAGCAGCTTAAGTTCCAGGGAAAAACTGTTTTTT. Amino acid sequence: CASSLSSREKLFF.

The table lists this clonotype with many counts. The chain links TRBV2 to TRBJ2-2; TRBD1 matches at 8 bases. Losses at the gene ends were 6 bases for V and 8 bases for J; bases not matched to a gene: 5. This CDR3 is built from 13 residues. Looked up from germline, CDR1 is SNHLY and CDR2 is FYNNEI. The CDR3 DNA follows: TGTGCCAGCAGCGACCGGACAGGGGGGGAGCTGTTTTTT. Encoded protein: CASSDRTGGELFF. The full variable domain, its missing parts supplied by reference TRBV2 and TRBJ2-2, is EPEVTQTPSHQVTQMGQEVILRCVPISNHLYFYWYRQILGQKVEFLVSFYNNEISEKSEIFDDQFSVERPDGSNFTLKIRSTKLEDSAMYFCASSDRTGGELFFGEGSRLTVL.

This clonotype was counted only a few times. The rearrangement links TRBV19 to TRBJ2-1; TRBD1 is a possible D gene (6 bases). From germline, CDR1 is LNHDA and CDR2 SQIVND (reference sequence). V was pared by 1 base and J by 8 bases, with 21 bases between. This CDR3 is 17 amino acids long. The chain's CDR3 is CASSIGAGKQGYHEQFF. The CDR3, as DNA: TGTGCCAGTAGTATAGGCGCCGGAAAACAGGGATACCATGAGCAGTTCTTC.

The sample holds many counts of this clonotype. The CDR3 here is CSARELRTEAFF. CDR3 bases: TGCAGTGCTAGAGAGTTGAGAACTGAAGCTTTCTTT. The chain links TRBV20-1 to TRBJ1-1; D gene unclear. This CDR3 spans 12 amino acids. V was shortened by 0 bases and J by 5 bases, with 7 bases between the two germline ends. The germline CDR1 and CDR2 sequences are DFQATT and SNEGSKA (reference sequence).

This clonotype was seen ten or more times. The chain combines TRBV28 with TRBJ2-5, with 8 positions matching TRBD2. Losses at the gene ends were 6 bases for V and 13 bases for J; bases not matched to a gene: 10. The CDR3 has 12 amino acids. From germline, CDR1 is MDHEN and CDR2 SYDVKM. This CDR3 reads CASSSGTREVYF. The DNA of the CDR3 is TGTGCCAGCAGCTCCGGGACTAGGGAGGTGTACTTC.

This clonotype was detected a few times. The chain has TRBV24-1 and TRBJ2-2; 7 bases are a match to TRBD1. J lost 2 bases, V lost 2 bases, and 16 bases had no gene match. Germline CDR1 KGHDR, CDR2 SFDVKD. CDR3 length: 20 residues. Here the CDR3 DNA reads TGTGCCACCAGTGATTCACCTCGGACAGGAACGACCACCAACACCGGGGAGCTGTTTTTT. Residues: CATSDSPRTGTTTNTGELFF.

This clonotype was seen a few times. The rearrangement joins TRBV9 to TRBJ2-1; the D gene is possibly TRBD2 (6 bases). The CDR3 is 16 amino acids. CDR1 and CDR2 (germline): SGDLS, YYNGEE. With 4 bases removed from V and 3 bases from J, the gap between germline ends came to 17 bases. The CDR3 DNA reads TGTGCCAGCAGCACCCGGTCGGGAGCGCGCTACAATGAGCAGTTCTTC. It is translated as CASSTRSGARYNEQFF.

At least ten counts were recorded for this clonotype. The chain employs TRBV12-3 or TRBV12-4 and TRBJ1-2; TRBD1 might be the D (6 bases). The V end lost 3 bases, the J end lost 6 bases, and 20 bases lay between the germline ends. The CDR3 contains 16 residues. CDR3 DNA sequence: TGTGCCAGCAGTTTTTTGGCGGGCAGGGGCTGGGATGGCTACACCTTC. It translates to CASSFLAGRGWDGYTF.

The V call is TRBV3-1, the J call TRBJ2-6, with 8 bases that match TRBD1. V lost 10 bases, J lost 4 bases, and 18 bases stayed unmatched. The CDR3 runs 18 residues. Per the germline V gene, CDR1 is LGHDT and CDR2 is YNNKEL (reference sequence). The CDR3 loop reads CATQDREPSDTGANVLTF. The CDR3 nucleotides are TGTGCCACTCAGGACAGGGAGCCTTCGGATACCGGGGCCAACGTCCTGACTTTC. Complete variable domain (other parts from reference TRBV3-1 and TRBJ2-6): DTAVSQTPKYLVTQMGNDKSIKCEQNLGHDTMYWYKQDSKKFLKIMFSYNNKELIINETVPNRFSPKSPDKAHLNLHINSLELGDSAVYFCATQDREPSDTGANVLTFGAGSRLTVL.